The 2 T cell receptor beta chains below were found in one sample sequenced in a study of PD-1 blockade in classical Hodgkin lymphoma. This sample's time point: cycle 4 day 1 (C4D1), after six to seven weeks of nivolumab. All the patients suffered relapse after autologous stem cell transplantation, and brentuximab vedotin exposure differed. Sequencing used immunoSEQ multiplex PCR; TCRdb keeps in-frame clones, though not all of them. Among tens of thousands of clones listed, roughly 78% were seen once. The sample in question was peripheral blood mononuclear cells (PBMCs), obtained before the fourth cycle of nivolumab. The receptors were sampled from a human donor with classical Hodgkin lymphoma.

The V call is TRBV4-3, the J call TRBJ2-7; D may be TRBD1 (5 bases). The V gene lost 3 bases and the J gene lost 0 bases, with 15 bases spanning the gap. CDR3 length: 16 amino acids. Germline loops: CDR1 LGHNA, CDR2 YSLEER. In nucleotides, the CDR3 is TGCGCCAGCAGCCATTCCACAGGCCAATTCTCCTACGAGCAGTACTTC. It encodes CASSHSTGQFSYEQYF.

CDR3 in DNA: TGTGCCAGCAGCCGCCCCGGGACAGGACTCTCCTACGAGCAGTACTTC. The encoded protein is CASSRPGTGLSYEQYF. This chain links TRBV5-4 with TRBJ2-7; TRBD1 agrees at 8 bases. The J segment lost 0 bases and the V segment lost 4 bases, leaving 9 bases of the junction unmatched. The CDR3 has 16 amino acids. The V gene's germline CDR1 is SGHNT and CDR2 YYREEE (reference sequence).